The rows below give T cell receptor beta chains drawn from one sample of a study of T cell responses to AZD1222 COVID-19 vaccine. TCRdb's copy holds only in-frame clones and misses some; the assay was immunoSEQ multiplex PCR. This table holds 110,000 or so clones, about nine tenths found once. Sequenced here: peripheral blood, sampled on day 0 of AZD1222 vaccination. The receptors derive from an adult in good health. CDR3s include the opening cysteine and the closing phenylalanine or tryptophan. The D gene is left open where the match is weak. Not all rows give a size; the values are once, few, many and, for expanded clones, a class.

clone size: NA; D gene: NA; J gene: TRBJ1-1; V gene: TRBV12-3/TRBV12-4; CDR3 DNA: TGTGCCAGCAGTGGGGACAACACTGAAGCTTTCTTT; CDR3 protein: CASSGDNTEAFF
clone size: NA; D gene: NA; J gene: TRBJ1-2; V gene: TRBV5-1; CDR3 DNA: TGCGCCAGCAGCTTCTTAGGCGGGGGTCAATATGGCTACACCTTC; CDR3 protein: CASSFLGGGQYGYTF
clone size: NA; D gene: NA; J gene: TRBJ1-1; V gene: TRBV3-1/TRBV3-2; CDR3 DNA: TGTGCCAGCAGCCAAGTAGAGGGGCACACTGAAGCTTTCTTT; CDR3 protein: CASSQVEGHTEAFF
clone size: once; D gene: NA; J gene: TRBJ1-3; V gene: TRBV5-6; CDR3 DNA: TGTGCCAGCAGCTCTCCAGGGTTCTCTGGAAACACCATATATTTT; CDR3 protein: CASSSPGFSGNTIYF
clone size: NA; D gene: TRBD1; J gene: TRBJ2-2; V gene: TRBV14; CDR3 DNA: TGTGCCAGCAGCCAACTACAGGGGTCCGGGGAGCTGTTTTTT; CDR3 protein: CASSQLQGSGELFF
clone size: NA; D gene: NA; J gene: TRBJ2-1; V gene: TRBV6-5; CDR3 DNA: TGTGCCAGCACCCAGACACCGATCGCCTACAATGAGCAGTTCTTC; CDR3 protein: CASTQTPIAYNEQFF
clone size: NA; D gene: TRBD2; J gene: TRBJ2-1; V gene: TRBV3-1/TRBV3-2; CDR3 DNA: TGTGCCAGCAGCCAAGCAAGGCGGGGGGGCGTCTACAATGAGCAGTTCTTC; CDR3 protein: CASSQARRGGVYNEQFF
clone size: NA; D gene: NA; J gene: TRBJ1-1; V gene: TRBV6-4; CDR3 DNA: TGTGCCAGCAGTGATTACCGGGGAAGTACTGAAGCTTTCTTT; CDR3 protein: CASSDYRGSTEAFF
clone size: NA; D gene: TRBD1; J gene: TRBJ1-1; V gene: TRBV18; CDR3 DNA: TGTGCCAGCTCACGGGGGACAGCCATGAACACTGAAGCTTTCTTT; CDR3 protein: CASSRGTAMNTEAFF
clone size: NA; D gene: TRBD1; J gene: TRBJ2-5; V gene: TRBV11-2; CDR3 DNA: TGTGCCAGCAGCTCTTCCCCGGGACAGGGGATTGAAGAGACCCAGTACTTC; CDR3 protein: CASSSSPGQGIEETQYF
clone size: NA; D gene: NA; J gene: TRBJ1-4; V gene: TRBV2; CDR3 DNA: TGTGCCAGCTGGAGGCAGGATGAAAAACTGTTTTTT; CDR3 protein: CASWRQDEKLFF
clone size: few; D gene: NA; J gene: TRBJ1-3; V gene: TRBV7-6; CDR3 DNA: TGTGCCAGCAGCCCGATGGTGGGAGATGGAAACACCATATATTTT; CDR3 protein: CASSPMVGDGNTIYF
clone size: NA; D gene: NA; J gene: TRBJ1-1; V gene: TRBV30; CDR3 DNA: TGTGCCTGGAGTGTAGCCCCGACAGGCACTGAAGCTTTCTTT; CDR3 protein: CAWSVAPTGTEAFF
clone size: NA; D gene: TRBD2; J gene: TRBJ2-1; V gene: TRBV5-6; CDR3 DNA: TGTGCCAGCAGCTTGGGACTAGCGCATTACAATGAGCAGTTCTTC; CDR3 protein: CASSLGLAHYNEQFF
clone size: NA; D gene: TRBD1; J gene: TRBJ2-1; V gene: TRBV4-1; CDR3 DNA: TGCGCCAGCGGGGTGACAGGGTACAATGAGCAGTTCTTC; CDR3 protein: CASGVTGYNEQFF
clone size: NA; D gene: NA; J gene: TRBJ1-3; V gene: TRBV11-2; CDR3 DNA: TGTGCCAGCAGCTTCGGGCCGATTGGAAACACCATATATTTT; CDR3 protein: CASSFGPIGNTIYF
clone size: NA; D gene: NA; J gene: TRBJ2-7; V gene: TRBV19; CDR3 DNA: TGTGCCAGTAGTATGGGACATGGGCTCGAGCAGTACTTC; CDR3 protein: CASSMGHGLEQYF
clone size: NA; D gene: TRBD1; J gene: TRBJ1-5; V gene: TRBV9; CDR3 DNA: TGTGCCAGCAGCGTTCCCGGGACAGTACACTATAGCAATCAGCCCCAGCATTTT; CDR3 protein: CASSVPGTVHYSNQPQHF
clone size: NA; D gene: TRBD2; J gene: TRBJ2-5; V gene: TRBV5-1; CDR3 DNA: TGCGCCAGCAGCTTGGAACTAGCGGAGAGGGAGACCCAGTACTTC; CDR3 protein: CASSLELAERETQYF
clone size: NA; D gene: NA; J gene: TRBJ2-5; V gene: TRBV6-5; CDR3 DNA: TGTGCCAGCAGTTACTCTGAGGCAGGGCCCCAAGAGACCCAGTACTTC; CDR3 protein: CASSYSEAGPQETQYF
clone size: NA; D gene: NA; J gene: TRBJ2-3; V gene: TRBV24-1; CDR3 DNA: TGTGCCACCAGTATAGGGGGGATACCGACAGATACGCAGTATTTT; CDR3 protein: CATSIGGIPTDTQYF
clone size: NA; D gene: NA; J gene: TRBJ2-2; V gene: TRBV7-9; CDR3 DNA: TGTGCCAGCAGCTTAGACGTCGGGGGGAACACCGGGGAGCTGTTTTTT; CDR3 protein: CASSLDVGGNTGELFF
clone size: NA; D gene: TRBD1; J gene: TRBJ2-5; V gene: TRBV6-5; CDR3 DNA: TGTGCCAGCAGTTACCCGGGACAGGGGAGGGAGACCCAGTACTTC; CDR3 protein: CASSYPGQGRETQYF
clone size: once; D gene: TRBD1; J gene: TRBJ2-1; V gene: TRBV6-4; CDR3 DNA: TGTGCCAGCAGCCGACAGGGGGGCTCCTACAATGAGCAGTTCTTC; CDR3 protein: CASSRQGGSYNEQFF
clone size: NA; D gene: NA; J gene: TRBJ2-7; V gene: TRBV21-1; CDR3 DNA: TGTGCCAGCAGCAAAGCGGACCGTTCCTACGAGCAGTACTTC; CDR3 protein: CASSKADRSYEQYF
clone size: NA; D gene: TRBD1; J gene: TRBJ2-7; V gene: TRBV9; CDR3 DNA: TGTGCCAGCGGGGACAGCCTTTCCTACGAGCAGTACTTC; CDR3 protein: CASGDSLSYEQYF
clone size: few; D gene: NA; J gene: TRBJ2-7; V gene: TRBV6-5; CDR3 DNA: TGTGCCAGCAGCCCAGGAGACTCCTACGAGCAGTACTTC; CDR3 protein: CASSPGDSYEQYF
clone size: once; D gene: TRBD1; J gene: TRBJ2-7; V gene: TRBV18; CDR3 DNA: TGTGCCAGCTCATACCGCCGGGACAGAGCCTACGAGCAGTACTTC; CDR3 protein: CASSYRRDRAYEQYF
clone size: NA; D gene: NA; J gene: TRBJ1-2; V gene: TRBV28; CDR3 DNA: TGTGCCAGCAGTTTATCACAGGGTTCCTACTATGGCTACACCTTC; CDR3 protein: CASSLSQGSYYGYTF
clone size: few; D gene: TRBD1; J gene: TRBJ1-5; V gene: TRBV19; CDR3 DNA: TGTGCCAGTAACGACAGGGCTGAGGGCAATCAGCCCCAGCATTTT; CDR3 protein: CASNDRAEGNQPQHF
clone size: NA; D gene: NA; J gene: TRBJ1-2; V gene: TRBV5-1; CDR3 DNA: TGCGCCAGCAGCTTGTCCGGGACCAGTGGCTACACCTTC; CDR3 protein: CASSLSGTSGYTF
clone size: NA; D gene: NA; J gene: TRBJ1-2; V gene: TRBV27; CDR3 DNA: TGTGCCAGCAGTACCCGACAGTACTATGGCTACACCTTC; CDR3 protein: CASSTRQYYGYTF
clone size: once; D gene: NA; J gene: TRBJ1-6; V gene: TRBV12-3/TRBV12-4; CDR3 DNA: TGTGCCAGCAGGCTAGGCCCTAATTCACCCCTCCACTTT; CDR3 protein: CASRLGPNSPLHF
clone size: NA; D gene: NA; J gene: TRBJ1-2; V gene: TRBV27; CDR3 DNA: TGTGCCAGCACCGGGACCTCGGCGGGAGGCTACACCTTC; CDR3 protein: CASTGTSAGGYTF
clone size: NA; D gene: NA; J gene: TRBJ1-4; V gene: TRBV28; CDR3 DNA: TGTGCCAGCAGTTTTTATGTGGGTGCAACTAATGAAAAACTGTTTTTT; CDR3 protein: CASSFYVGATNEKLFF
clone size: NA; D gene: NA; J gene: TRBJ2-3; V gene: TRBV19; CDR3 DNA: TGTGCCAGTAGTCCAGGGATTCTAGGCACAGATACGCAGTATTTT; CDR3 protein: CASSPGILGTDTQYF
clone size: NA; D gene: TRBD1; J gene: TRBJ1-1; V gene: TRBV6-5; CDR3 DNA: TGTGCCAGCGGCTGGGGGACAGGGGGCACTGAAGCTTTCTTT; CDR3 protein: CASGWGTGGTEAFF
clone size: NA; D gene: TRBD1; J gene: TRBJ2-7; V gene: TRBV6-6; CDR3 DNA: TGTGCCAGCAGCTTGGACAGGGTAACGGGGGAGCAGTACTTC; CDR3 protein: CASSLDRVTGEQYF
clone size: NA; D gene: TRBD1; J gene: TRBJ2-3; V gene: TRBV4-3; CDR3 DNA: TGCGCCAGCAGCCAACACAAAAGTAGCGGACAGGGCATAGATACGCAGTATTTT; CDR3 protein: CASSQHKSSGQGIDTQYF
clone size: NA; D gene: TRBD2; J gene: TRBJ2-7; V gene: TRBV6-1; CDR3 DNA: TGTGCCAGCAGTGAAGGAGTCGTAGCGGGGGGCACCTACGAGCAGTACTTC; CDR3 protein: CASSEGVVAGGTYEQYF
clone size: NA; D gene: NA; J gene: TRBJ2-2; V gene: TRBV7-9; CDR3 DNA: TGTGCCAGCGGGTCCACCGGGGAGCTGTTTTTT; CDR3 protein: CASGSTGELFF
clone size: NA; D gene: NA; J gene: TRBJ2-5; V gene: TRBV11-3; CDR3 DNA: TGTGCCAGCAGCTTAGGGCAGGGGCAAGAGACCCAGTACTTC; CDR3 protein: CASSLGQGQETQYF
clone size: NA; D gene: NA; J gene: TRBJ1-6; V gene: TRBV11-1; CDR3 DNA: TGTGCCAGCAGTCTCGGACCCACAAATTCACCCCTCCACTTT; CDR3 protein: CASSLGPTNSPLHF
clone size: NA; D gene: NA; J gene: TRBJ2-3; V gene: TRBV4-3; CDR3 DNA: TGCGCCAGCAGCCAAGAGGGCAGGCCCTCGAGCACAGATACGCAGTATTTT; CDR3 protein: CASSQEGRPSSTDTQYF
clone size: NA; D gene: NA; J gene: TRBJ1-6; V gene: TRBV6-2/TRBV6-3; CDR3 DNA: TGTGCCAGCAGCCCCGAGGGGGGCAGGGCCCGCGGTTCACCCCTCCACTTT; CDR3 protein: CASSPEGGRARGSPLHF
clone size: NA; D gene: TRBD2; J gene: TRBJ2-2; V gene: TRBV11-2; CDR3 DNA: TGTGCCAGCAGCTTAGATGGGAGGGCCGCGAACACCGGGGAGCTGTTTTTT; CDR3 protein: CASSLDGRAANTGELFF
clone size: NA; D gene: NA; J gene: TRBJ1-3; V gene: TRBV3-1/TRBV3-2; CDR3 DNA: TGTGCCAGCAGCCAAGTCTTAAGCTCTGGAAACACCATATATTTT; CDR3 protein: CASSQVLSSGNTIYF
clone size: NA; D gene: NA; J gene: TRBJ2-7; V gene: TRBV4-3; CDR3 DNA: TGCGCCAGCAGCCAAGGCCGACAGGCCTACGAGCAGTACTTC; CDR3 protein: CASSQGRQAYEQYF
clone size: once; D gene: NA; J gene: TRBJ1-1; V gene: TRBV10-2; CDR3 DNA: TGCGCCAGCAGTGAACCACCAGGGAGAGGAACTGAAGCTTTCTTT; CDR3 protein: CASSEPPGRGTEAFF
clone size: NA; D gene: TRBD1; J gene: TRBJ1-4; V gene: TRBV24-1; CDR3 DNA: TGTGCCACCAGTGGGACAGGGGCAACTAATGAAAAACTGTTTTTT; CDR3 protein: CATSGTGATNEKLFF
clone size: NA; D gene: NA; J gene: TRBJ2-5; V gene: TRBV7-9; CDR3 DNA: TGTGCCAGCAGCTTAGTCGAAGGGGGGTGGCAAGAGACCCAGTACTTC; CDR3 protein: CASSLVEGGWQETQYF
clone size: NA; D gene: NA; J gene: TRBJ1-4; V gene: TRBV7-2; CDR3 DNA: TGTGCCAGCAGGCCACGGACAGCCCATAATGAAAAACTGTTTTTT; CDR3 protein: CASRPRTAHNEKLFF